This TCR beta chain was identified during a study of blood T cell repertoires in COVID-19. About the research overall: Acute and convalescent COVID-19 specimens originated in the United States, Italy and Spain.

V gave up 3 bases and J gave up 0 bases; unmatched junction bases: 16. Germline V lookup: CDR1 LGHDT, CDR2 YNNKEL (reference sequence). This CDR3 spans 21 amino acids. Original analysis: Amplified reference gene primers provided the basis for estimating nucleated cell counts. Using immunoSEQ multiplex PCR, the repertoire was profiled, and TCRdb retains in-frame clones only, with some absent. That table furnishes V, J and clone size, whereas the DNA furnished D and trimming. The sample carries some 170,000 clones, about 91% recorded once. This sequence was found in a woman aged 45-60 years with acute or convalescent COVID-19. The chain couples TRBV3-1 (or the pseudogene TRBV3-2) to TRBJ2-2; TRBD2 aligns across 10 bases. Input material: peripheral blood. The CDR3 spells CASSQPRNLAGDIANTGELFF. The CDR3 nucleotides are TGTGCCAGCAGCCAGCCGCGGAACCTAGCGGGGGATATCGCGAACACCGGGGAGCTGTTTTTT.